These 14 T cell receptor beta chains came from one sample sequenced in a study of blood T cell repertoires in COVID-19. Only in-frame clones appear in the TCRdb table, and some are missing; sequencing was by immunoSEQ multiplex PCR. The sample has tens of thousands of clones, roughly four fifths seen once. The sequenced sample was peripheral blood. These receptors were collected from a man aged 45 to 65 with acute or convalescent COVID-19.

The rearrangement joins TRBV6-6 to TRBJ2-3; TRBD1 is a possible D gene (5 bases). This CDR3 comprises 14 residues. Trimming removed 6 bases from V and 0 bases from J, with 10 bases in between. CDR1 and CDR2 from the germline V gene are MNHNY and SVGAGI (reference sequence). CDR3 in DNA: TGTGCCAGCAGACCAGGGCGCAGCACAGATACGCAGTATTTT. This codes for CASRPGRSTDTQYF.

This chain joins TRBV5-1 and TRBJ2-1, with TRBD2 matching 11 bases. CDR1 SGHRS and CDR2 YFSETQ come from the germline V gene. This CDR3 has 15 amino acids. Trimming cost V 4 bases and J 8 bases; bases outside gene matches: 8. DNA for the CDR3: TGCGCCAGCAGCCCCCGACTAGCGGGAAACTATGAGCAGTTCTTC. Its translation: CASSPRLAGNYEQFF.

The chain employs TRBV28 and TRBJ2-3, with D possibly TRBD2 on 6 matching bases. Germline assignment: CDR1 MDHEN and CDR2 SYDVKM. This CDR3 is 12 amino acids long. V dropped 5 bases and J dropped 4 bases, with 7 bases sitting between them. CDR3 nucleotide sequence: TGTGCCAGCAGTCGCGGGGCAGATACGCAGTATTTT. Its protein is CASSRGADTQYF.

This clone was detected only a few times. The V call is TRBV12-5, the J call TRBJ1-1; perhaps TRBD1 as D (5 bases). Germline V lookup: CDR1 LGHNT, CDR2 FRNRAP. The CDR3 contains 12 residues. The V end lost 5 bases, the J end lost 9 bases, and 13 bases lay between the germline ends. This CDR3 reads CASGILRGKAFF. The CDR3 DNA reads TGTGCTAGTGGTATTCTTCGGGGGAAAGCTTTCTTT. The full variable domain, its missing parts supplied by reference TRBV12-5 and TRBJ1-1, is DARVTQTPRHKVTEMGQEVTMRCQPILGHNTVFWYRQTMMQGLELLAYFRNRAPLDDSGMPKDRFSAEMPDATLATLKIQPSEPRDSAVYFCASGILRGKAFFGQGTRLTVV.

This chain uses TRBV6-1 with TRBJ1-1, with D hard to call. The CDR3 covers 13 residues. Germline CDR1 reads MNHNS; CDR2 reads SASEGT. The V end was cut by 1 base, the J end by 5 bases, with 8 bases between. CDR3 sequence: CASSEVWETEAFF. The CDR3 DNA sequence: TGTGCCAGCAGTGAAGTATGGGAGACTGAAGCTTTCTTT.

The CDR3 bases are TGTGCCAGCAGTTACACAGGGGGAGGGGTGATCCCTCGCAATCAGCCCCAGCATTTT. As protein: CASSYTGGGVIPRNQPQHF. The rearrangement joins TRBV6-2 or TRBV6-3 to TRBJ1-5, with TRBD1 matching over 8 bases. The length of the CDR3 is 19 residues. Germline V gives CDR1 MNHEY, CDR2 SVGEGT. Unmatched junction bases numbered 14, after V lost 2 bases and J lost 2 bases.

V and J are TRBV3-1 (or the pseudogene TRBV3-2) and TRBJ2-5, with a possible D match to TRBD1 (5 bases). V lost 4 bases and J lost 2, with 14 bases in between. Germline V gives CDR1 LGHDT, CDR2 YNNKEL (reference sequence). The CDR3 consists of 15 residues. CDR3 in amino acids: CASSPTPQEQETQYF. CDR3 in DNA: TGTGCCAGCAGCCCCACCCCACAGGAACAAGAGACCCAGTACTTC.

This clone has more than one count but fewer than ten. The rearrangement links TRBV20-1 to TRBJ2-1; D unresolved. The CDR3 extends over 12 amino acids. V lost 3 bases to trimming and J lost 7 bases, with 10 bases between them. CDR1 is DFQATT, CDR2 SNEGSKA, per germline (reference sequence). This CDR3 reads CSASDPVNEQFF. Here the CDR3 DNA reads TGCAGTGCTAGTGACCCAGTGAATGAGCAGTTCTTC.

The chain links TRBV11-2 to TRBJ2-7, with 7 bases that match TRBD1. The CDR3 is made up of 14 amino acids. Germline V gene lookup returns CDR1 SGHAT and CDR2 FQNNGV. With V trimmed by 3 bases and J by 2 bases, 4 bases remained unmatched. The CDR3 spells CASSFSDRAYEQYF. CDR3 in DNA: TGTGCCAGCAGCTTTAGTGACAGGGCCTACGAGCAGTACTTC.

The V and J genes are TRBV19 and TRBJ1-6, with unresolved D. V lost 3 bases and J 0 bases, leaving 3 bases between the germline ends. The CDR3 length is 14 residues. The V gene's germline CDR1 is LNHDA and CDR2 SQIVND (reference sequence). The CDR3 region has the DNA TGTGCCAGTAGTATCCTCTCCTATAATTCACCCCTCCACTTT. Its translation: CASSILSYNSPLHF.

The CDR3: CSVEGGLGNTIYF. As DNA, the CDR3 is TGCAGCGTTGAAGGCGGGCTGGGAAACACCATATATTTT. The gene calls are TRBV29-1 and TRBJ1-3, with D unresolved. The ends were cut back, 1 base at V and 4 bases at J, with 8 bases in the middle. CDR3 length equals 13 residues. Germline CDR1 reads SQVTM; CDR2 reads ANQGSEA.

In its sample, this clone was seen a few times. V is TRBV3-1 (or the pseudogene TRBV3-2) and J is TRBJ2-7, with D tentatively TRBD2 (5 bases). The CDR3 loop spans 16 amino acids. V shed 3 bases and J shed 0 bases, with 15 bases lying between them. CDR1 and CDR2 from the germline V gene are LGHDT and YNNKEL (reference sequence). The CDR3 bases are TGTGCCAGCAGCCAGGAGGCAGGACTTAGCTCCTACGAGCAGTACTTC. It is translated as CASSQEAGLSSYEQYF.

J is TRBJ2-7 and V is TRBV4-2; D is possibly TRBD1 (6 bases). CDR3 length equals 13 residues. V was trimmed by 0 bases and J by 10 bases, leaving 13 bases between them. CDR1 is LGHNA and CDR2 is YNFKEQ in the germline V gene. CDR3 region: CASSQERHRAQYF. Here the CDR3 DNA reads TGTGCCAGCAGCCAAGAGAGGCACAGGGCTCAGTACTTC.

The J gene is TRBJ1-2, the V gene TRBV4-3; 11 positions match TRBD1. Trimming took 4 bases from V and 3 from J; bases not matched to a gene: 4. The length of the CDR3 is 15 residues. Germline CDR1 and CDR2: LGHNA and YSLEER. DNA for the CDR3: TGCGCCAGCAGCCCCGGACAGGGGGCCCACTATGGCTACACCTTC. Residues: CASSPGQGAHYGYTF.